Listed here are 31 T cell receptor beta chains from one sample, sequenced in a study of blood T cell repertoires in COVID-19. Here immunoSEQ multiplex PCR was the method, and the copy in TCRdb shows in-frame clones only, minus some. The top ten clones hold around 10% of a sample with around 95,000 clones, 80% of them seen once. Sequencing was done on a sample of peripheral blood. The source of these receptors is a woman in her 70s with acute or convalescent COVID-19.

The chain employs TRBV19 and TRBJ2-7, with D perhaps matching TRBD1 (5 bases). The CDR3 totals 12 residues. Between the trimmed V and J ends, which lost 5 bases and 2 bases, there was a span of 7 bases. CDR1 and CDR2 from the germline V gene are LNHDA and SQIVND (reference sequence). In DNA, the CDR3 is TGTGCCAGTAGTGACAGTACCTACGAGCAGTACTTC. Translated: CASSDSTYEQYF.

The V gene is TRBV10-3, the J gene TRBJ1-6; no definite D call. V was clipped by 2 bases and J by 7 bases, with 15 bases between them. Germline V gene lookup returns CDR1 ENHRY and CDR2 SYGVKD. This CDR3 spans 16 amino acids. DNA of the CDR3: TGTGCCATCAGTGAGGCCGCGGGCGCGCAGAATTCACCCCTCCACTTT. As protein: CAISEAAGAQNSPLHF.

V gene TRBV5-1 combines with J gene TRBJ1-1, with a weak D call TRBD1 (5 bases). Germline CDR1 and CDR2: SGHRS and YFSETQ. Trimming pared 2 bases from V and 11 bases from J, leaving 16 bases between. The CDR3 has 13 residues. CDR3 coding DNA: TGCGCCAGCAGCTTCCAGGAGGGGAGGTCGGCTTTCTTT. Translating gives CASSFQEGRSAFF.

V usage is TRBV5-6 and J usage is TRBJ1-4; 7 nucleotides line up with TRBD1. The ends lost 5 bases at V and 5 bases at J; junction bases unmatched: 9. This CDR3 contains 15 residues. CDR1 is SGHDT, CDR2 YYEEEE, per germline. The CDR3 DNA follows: TGTGCCAGCAGGAACCGGGGACAGCTGAATGAAAAACTGTTTTTT. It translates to CASRNRGQLNEKLFF.

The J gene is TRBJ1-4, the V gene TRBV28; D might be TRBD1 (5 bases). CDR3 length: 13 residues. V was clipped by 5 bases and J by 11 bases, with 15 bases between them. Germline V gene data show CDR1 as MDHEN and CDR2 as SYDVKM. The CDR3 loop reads CASSLGGGMKLFF. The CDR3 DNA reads TGTGCCAGCAGTCTCGGCGGGGGTATGAAACTGTTTTTT.

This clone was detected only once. The CDR3 sequence is CASSLGGGATQYF. CDR3 bases: TGTGCCAGCAGCTTAGGGGGGGGTGCGACCCAGTACTTC. The genes are TRBV7-2 and TRBJ2-5, with 7 bases that match TRBD2. V shed 1 base, J shed 7 bases, and the junction held 3 bases outside the gene matches. Germline-derived CDR1 and CDR2 are SGHTA and FQGNSA. The CDR3 has 13 residues.

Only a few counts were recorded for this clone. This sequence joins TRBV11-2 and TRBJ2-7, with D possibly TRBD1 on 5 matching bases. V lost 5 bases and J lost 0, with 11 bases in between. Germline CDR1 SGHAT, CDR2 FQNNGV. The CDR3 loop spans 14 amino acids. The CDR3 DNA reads TGTGCCAGCAGCCGACAGAGTAGCTCCTACGAGCAGTACTTC. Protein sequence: CASSRQSSSYEQYF.

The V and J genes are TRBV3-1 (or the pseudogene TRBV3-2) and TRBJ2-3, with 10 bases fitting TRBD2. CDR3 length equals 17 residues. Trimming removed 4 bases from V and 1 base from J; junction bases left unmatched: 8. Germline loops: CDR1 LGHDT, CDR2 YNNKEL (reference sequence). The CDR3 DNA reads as TGTGCCAGCAGCCGAGTCCAGAGCGGGGGGGGCACAGATACGCAGTATTTT. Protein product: CASSRVQSGGGTDTQYF.

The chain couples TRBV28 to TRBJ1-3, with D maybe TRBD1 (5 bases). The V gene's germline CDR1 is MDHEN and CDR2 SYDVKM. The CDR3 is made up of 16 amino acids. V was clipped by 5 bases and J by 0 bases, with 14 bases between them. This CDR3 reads CASSNNRLPSGNTIYF. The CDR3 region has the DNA TGTGCCAGCAGTAATAACAGGTTACCCTCTGGAAACACCATATATTTT.

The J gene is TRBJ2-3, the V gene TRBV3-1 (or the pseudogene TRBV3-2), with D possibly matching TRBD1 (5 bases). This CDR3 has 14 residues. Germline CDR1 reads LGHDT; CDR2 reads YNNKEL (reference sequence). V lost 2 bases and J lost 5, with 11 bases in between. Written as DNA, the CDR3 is TGTGCCAGCAGCCAAACAGGCTCGGGAGATACGCAGTATTTT. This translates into CASSQTGSGDTQYF.

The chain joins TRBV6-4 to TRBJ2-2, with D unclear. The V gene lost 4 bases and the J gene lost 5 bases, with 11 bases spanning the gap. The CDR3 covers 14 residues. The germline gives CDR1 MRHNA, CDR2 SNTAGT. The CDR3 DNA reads TGTGCCAGCAGTGCAGAATCAAGTACCGGGGAGCTGTTTTTT. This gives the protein CASSAESSTGELFF.

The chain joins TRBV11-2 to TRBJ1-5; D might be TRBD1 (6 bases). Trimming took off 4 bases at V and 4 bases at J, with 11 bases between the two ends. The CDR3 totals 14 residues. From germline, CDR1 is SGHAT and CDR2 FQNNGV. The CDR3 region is CASSSQGTNQPQHF. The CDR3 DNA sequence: TGTGCCAGCAGCTCCCAGGGGACGAATCAGCCCCAGCATTTT.

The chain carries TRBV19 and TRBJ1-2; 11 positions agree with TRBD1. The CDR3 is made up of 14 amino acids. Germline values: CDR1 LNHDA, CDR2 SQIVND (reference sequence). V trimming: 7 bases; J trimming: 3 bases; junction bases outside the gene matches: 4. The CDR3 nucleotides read TGTGCCAGTACCAGGACAGGGGGCGACTATGGCTACACCTTC. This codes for CASTRTGGDYGYTF.

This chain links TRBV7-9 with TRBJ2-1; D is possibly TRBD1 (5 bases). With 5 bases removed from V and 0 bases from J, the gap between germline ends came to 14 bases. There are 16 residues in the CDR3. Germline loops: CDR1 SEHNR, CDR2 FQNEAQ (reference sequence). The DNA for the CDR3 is TGTGCCAGCAGCGTGAACAGGATAAGCTCCTACAATGAGCAGTTCTTC. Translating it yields CASSVNRISSYNEQFF. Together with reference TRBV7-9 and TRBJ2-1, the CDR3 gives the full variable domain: DTGVSQNPRHKITKRGQNVTFRCDPISEHNRLYWYRQTLGQGPEFLTYFQNEAQLEKSRLLSDRFSAERPKGSFSTLEIQRTEQGDSAMYLCASSVNRISSYNEQFFGPGTRLTVL.

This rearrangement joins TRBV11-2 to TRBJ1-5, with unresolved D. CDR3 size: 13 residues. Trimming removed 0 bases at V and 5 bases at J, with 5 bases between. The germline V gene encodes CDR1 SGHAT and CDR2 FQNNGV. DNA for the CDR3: TGTGCCAGCAGCTTAGAACGAGATCAGCCCCAGCATTTT. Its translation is CASSLERDQPQHF.

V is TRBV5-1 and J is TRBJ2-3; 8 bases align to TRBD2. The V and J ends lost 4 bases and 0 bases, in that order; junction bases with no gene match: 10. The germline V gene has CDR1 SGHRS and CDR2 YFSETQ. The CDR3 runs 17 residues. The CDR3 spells CASSPQRKRGSTDTQYF. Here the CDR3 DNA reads TGCGCCAGCAGCCCCCAAAGGAAGCGGGGGAGCACAGATACGCAGTATTTT. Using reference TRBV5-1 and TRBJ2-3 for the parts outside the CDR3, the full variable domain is KAGVTQTPRYLIKTRGQQVTLSCSPISGHRSVSWYQQTPGQGLQFLFEYFSETQRNKGNFPGRFSGRQFSNSRSEMNVSTLELGDSALYLCASSPQRKRGSTDTQYFGPGTRLTVL.

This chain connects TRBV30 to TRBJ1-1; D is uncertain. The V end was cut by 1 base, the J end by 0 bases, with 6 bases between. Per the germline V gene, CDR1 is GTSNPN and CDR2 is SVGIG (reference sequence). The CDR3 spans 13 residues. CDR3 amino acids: CAWSAGMNTEAFF. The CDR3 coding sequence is TGTGCCTGGAGTGCCGGTATGAACACTGAAGCTTTCTTT.

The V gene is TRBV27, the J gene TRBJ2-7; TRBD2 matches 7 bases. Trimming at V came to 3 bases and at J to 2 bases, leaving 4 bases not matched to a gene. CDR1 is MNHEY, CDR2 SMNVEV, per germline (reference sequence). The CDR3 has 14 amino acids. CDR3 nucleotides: TGTGCCAGCAGTTTGGGGGGGTCCCCCTACGAGCAGTACTTC. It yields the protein CASSLGGSPYEQYF.

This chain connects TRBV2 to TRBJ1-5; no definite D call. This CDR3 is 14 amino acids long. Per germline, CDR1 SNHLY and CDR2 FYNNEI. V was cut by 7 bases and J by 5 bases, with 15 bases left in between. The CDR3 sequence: CASKIGRADQPQHF. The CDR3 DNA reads TGTGCCAGCAAGATAGGGAGGGCGGATCAGCCCCAGCATTTT.

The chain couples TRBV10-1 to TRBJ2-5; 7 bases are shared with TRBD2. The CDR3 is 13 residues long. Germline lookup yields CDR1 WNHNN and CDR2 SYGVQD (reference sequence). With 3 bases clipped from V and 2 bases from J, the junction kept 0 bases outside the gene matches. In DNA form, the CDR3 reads TGCGCCAGCAGTGAAGCGGGGCAAGAGACCCAGTACTTC. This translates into CASSEAGQETQYF.

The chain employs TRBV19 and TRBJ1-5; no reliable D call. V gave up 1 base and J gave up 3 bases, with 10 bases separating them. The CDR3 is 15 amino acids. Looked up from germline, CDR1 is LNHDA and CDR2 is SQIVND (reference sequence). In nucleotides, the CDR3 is TGTGCCAGTAGTATAGGGGCGGGAGACAATCAGCCCCAGCATTTT. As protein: CASSIGAGDNQPQHF.

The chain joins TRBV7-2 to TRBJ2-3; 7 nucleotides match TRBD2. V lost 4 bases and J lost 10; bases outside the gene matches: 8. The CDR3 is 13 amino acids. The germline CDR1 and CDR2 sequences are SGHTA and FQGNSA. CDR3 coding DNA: TGTGCCAGCAGCTCCGGGGGGACCCCCCCGCAGTATTTT. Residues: CASSSGGTPPQYF.

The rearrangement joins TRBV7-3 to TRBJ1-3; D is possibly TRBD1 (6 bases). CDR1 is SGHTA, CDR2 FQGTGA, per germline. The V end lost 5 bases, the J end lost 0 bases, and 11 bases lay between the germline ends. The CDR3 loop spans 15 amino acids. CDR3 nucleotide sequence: TGTGCCAGCAGCACCGGACAGAGCTCTGGAAACACCATATATTTT. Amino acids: CASSTGQSSGNTIYF.

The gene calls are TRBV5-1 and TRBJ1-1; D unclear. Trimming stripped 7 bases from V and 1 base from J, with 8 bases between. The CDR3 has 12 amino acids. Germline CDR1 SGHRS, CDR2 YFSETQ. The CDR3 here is CASGTGNTEAFF. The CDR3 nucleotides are TGCGCCAGCGGCACGGGGAACACTGAAGCTTTCTTT.

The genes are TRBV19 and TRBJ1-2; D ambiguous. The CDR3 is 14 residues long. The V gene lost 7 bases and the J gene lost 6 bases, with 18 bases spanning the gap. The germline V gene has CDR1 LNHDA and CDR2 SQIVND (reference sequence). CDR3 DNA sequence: TGTGCCAGTAACGAATTTGGAGCTTCGGATGGCTACACCTTC. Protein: CASNEFGASDGYTF.

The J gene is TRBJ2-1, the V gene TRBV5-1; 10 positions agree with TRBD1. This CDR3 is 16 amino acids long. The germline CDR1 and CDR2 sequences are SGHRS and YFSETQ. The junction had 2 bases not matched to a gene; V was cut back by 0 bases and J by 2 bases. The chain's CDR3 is CASSLGDRGAYNEQFF. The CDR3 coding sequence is TGCGCCAGCAGCTTGGGGGACAGGGGCGCCTACAATGAGCAGTTCTTC.

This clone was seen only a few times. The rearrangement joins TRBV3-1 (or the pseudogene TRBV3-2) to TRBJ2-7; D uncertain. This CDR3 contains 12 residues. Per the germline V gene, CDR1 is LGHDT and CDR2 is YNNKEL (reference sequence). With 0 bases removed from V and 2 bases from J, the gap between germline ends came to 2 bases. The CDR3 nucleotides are TGTGCCAGCAGCCAAGATACCTACGAGCAGTACTTC. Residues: CASSQDTYEQYF.

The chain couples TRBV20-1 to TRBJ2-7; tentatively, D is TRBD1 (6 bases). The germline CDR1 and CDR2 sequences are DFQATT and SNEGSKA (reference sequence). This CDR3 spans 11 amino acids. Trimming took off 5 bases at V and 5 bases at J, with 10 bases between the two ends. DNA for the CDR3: TGCAGTGCTCTGGGGGCTAACGAGCAGTACGTC. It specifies CSALGANEQYV.

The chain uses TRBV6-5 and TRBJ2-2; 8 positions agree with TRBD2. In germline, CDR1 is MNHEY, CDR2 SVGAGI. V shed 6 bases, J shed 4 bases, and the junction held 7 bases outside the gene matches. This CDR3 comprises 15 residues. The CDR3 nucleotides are TGTGCCAGCAGCTACGGACTAGCCGGCACCGGGGAGCTGTTTTTT. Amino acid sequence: CASSYGLAGTGELFF.

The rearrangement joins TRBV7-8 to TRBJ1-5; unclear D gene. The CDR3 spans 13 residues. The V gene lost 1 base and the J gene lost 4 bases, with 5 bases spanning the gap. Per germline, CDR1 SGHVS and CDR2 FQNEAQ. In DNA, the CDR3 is TGTGCCAGCAGCTTAGACTTAAATCAGCCCCAGCATTTT. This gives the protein CASSLDLNQPQHF. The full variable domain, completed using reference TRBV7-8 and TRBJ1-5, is GAGVSQSPRYKVAKRGQDVALRCDPISGHVSLFWYQQALGQGPEFLTYFQNEAQLDKSGLPSDRFFAERPEGSVSTLKIQRTQQEDSAVYLCASSLDLNQPQHFGDGTRLSIL.

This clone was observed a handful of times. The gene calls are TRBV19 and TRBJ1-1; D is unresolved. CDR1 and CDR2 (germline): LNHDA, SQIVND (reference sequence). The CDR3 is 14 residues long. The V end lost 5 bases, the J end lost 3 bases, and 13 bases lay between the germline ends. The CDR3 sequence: CASSPRGEDTEAFF. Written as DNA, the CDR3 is TGTGCCAGTAGTCCGCGTGGTGAGGACACTGAAGCTTTCTTT.